The sequence of this T cell receptor (beta chain) was determined in a study of blood T cell repertoires in COVID-19. Germline CDR1 LGHDT, CDR2 YNNKEL (reference sequence). The germline V and J ends were trimmed by 4 bases and 0 bases, with 16 bases remaining between them. The CDR3 totals 16 residues. Assay: immunoSEQ multiplex PCR; the TCRdb copy retains only in-frame clones and omits some. The profile shows around 300,000 clones, over 75% of them singletons. This chain uses TRBV3-1 (or the pseudogene TRBV3-2) with TRBJ2-7, with D maybe TRBD2 (6 bases). This sequence was found in a woman younger than 45 with COVID-19, enrolled during active disease. Sequenced: peripheral blood. In DNA, the CDR3 is TGTGCCAGCAGCCGACCACTGGCGGGACCCTCCTACGAGCAGTACTTC. Translation gives CASSRPLAGPSYEQYF.